This TCR beta chain stems from a study of T-cell reconstitution after alpha-beta-depleted transplantation in children (dated by TCRdb to the mid-2010s). Looking at the study overall: The study quantitatively tracked T-cell immune reconstitution after TCRalphabeta/CD19-depleted allogeneic hematopoietic cell transplantation in children using TCR repertoire profiling.

The protocol used for the library was PCR. Sequencing was performed on an Illumina HiSeq 2500. To normalize quantification of the TCRbeta repertoire, the TCR libraries were built with molecular barcoding that relied on unique molecular identifiers. In TCRdb, the public reads were trimmed at Q25 with fastp and aligned with MiXCR, with productive beta chains retained. For every CDR3 protein sequence, its rows merge into one entry that carries the most common genes and DNA. This sample is represented by around 700,000 distinct CDR3 sequences; over 10% of them were singletons. The top ten clones comprise approximately 0.8% of the sample. The investigation overall reported the following: In some patients, high TCRbeta diversity at day 60 was attributed to recipient T cells and intrathymic progenitors that had survived conditioning. Hyperexpanded clone frequencies declined over subsequent months; after one year, T-cell counts and TCRbeta diversity were mostly attributed to newly produced T cells. The apparently early recovery of alphabetaT-cell counts about two months after transplant reportedly depended on only several hundred rapidly expanded clones that came from non-depleted graft cells.

Taken with the paper, the label for treatment or condition translates to: allogeneic hematopoietic cell transplantation with graft depleted of TCRalphabeta T cells and CD19 B cells. The transplant recipients were children given TCRalphabeta/CD19-depleted allogeneic hematopoietic cell grafts. On this clonotype: Its antigen is unknown. Nothing much larger sits one base from this clone, and base qualities are not available.

Trimming takes 5 bases off V and 5 bases off J; junction bases not matched to a gene: 13. The cysteine opens and the phenylalanine closes a CDR3 of 18 amino acids. Only the CDR3 DNA stays, 54 bases, in frame from base 1. CDR1 SGHVS and CDR2 FQNEAQ are derived from the germline V gene. The rearrangement joined TRBV7-8 to TRBJ2-1; a stretch of 12 junction bases matches TRBD2. This sequence originates from a girl aged 2-10 years with congenital amegakaryocytic thrombocytopenia, due to receive a stem cell transplant. The input for sequencing was PBMCs, taken before TCRalphabeta/CD19-depleted stem cell transplant. The base sequence is TGTGCCAGCAGCCCTTCTCGCCTAGCGGGAGGGACACACAATGAGCAGTTCTTC. Its protein reads: CASSPSRLAGGTHNEQFF.